This T cell receptor beta chain originates from a study of cytotoxic CD8 clonotypes in ibrutinib-treated CLL. Germline V gene lookup returns CDR1 SSHAT and CDR2 FNYEAQ (reference sequence). This CDR3 has 13 residues. Study results and caveats: An increase in clonality occurred at ibrutinib response, followed by a return toward baseline at progression. Lymph node repertoires were not studied, and sampling times were unmatched.

Investigators sourced approximately 1.8 micrograms of genomic DNA from cryopreserved PBMCs for TCR beta libraries. In regard to this clone: Its target is unknown. Sequence at one end of the junction differs from germline and may be a read error.

Only in-frame clones appear in the TCRdb table, and some are missing; sequencing was by immunoSEQ multiplex PCR. The sample has about 140,000 clones; around 93% are singletons. J is TRBJ2-1 and V is TRBV7-7; D is uncertain. This clonotype was obtained from a human donor with chronic lymphocytic leukemia. The material sequenced was PBMCs, taken after 12 months of ibrutinib treatment. The CDR3 protein is CASSAASNNEQFF. The CDR3 coding sequence is TGTGCTAGCAGCGCAGCCAGTAACAATGAGCAGTTCTTC. Full variable domain (remainder filled in from reference TRBV7-7 and TRBJ2-1): GAGVSQSPRYKVTKRGQDVTLRCDPISSHATLYWYQQALGQGPEFLTYFNYEAQPDKSGLPSDRFSAERPEGSISTLTIQRTEQRDSAMYRCASSAASNNEQFFGPGTRLTVL.